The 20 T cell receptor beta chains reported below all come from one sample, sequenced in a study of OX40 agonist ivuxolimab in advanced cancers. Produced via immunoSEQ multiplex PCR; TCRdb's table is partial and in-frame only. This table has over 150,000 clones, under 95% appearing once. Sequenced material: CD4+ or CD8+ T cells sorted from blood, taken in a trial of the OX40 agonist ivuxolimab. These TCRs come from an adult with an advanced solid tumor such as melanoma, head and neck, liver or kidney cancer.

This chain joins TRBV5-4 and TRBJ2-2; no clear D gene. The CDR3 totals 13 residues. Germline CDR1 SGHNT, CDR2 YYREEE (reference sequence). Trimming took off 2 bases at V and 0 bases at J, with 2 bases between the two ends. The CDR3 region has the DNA TGTGCCAGCAGCTTCCCGAACACCGGGGAGCTGTTTTTT. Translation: CASSFPNTGELFF.

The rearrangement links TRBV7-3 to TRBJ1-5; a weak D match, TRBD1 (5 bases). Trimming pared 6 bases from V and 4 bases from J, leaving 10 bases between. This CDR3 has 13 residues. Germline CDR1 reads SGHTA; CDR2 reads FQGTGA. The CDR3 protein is CASSIGGNQPQHF. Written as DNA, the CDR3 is TGTGCCAGCAGTATCGGGGGGAATCAGCCCCAGCATTTT.

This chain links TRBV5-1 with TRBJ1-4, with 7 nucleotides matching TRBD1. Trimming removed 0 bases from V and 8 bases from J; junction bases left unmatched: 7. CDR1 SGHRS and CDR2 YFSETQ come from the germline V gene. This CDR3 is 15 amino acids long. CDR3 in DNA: TGCGCCAGCAGCTTGGCCAGGGGGTGGCAGGAAAAACTGTTTTTT. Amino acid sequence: CASSLARGWQEKLFF.

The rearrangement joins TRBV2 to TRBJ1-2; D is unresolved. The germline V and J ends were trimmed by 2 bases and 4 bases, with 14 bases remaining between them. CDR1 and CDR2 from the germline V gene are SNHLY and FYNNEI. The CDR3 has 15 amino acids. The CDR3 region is CASSERYPALYGYTF. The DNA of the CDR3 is TGTGCCAGCAGTGAAAGATATCCAGCCCTCTATGGCTACACCTTC.

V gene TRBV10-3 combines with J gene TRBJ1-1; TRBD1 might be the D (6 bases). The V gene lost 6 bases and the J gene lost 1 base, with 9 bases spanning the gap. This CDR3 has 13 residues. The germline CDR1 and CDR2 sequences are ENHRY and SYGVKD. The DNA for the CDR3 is TGTGCCATCAGGCCGACAGGGAACACTGAAGCTTTCTTT. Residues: CAIRPTGNTEAFF.

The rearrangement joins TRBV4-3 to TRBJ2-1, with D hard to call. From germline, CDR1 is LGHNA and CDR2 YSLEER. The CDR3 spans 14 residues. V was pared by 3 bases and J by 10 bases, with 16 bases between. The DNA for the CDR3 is TGCGCCAGCAGCCAGGAACCTCGGTGGCTCGAGCAGTTCTTC. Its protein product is CASSQEPRWLEQFF.

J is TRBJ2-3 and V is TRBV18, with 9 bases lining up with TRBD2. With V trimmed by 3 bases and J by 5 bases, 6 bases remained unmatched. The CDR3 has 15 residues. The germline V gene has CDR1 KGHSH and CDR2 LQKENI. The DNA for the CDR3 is TGTGCCAGCTCACCGCCGGGACTAGCTCTAGATACGCAGTATTTT. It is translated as CASSPPGLALDTQYF.

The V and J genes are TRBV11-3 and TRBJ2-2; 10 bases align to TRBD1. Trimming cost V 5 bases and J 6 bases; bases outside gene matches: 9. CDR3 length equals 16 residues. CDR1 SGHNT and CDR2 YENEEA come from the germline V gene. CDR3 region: CASSAVGTGDAGELFF. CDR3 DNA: TGTGCCAGCAGCGCCGTGGGGACAGGGGACGCCGGGGAGCTGTTTTTT.

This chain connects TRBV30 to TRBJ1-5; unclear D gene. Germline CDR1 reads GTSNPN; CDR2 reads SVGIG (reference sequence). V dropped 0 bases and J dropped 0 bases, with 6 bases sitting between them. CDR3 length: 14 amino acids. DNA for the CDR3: TGTGCCTGGAGTGTATTCACTAGCAATCAGCCCCAGCATTTT. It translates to CAWSVFTSNQPQHF.

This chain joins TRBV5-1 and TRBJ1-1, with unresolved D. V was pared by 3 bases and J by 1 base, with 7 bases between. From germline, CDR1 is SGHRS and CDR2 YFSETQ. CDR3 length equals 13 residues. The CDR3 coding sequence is TGCGCCAGCAGCTCCCTGACGAACACTGAAGCTTTCTTT. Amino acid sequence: CASSSLTNTEAFF.

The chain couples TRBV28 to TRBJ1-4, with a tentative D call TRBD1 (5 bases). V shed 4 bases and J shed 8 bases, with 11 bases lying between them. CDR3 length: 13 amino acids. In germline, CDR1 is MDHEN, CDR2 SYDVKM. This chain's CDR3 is CASSSPGGEKLFF. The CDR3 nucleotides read TGTGCCAGCAGTTCCCCGGGGGGAGAAAAACTGTTTTTT.

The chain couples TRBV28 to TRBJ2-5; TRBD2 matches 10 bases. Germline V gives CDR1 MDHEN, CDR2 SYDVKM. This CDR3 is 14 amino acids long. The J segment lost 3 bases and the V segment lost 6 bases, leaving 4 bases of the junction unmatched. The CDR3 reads CASSNGLAEETQYF. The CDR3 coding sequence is TGTGCCAGCAGCAATGGACTAGCGGAAGAGACCCAGTACTTC.

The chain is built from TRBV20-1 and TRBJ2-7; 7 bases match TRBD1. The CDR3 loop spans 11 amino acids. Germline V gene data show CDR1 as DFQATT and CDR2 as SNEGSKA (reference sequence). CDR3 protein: CRTGETYEQYF. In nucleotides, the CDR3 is TGCAGAACAGGGGAAACCTACGAGCAGTACTTC.

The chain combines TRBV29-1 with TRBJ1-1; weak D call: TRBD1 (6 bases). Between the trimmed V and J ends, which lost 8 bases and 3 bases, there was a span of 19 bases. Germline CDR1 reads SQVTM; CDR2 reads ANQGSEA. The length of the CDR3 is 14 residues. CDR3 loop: CSFRGGGSYTEAFF. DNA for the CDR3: TGCAGCTTCCGTGGGGGGGGCTCGTACACTGAAGCTTTCTTT.

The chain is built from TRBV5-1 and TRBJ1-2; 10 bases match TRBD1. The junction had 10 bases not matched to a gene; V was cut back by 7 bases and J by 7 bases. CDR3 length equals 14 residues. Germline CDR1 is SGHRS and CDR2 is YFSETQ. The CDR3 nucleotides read TGCGCCAGCCATCCGGGGGACAGGGGCTCTGGCTACACCTTC. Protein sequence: CASHPGDRGSGYTF.

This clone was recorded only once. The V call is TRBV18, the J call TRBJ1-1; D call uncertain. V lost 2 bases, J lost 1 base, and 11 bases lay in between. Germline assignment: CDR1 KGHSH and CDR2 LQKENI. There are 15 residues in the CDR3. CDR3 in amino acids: CASSPSTQPNTEAFF. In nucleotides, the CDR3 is TGTGCCAGCTCACCAAGTACCCAACCGAACACTGAAGCTTTCTTT. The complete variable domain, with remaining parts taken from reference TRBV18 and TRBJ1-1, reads NAGVMQNPRHLVRRRGQEARLRCSPMKGHSHVYWYRQLPEEGLKFMVYLQKENIIDESGMPKERFSAEFPKEGPSILRIQQVVRGDSAAYFCASSPSTQPNTEAFFGQGTRLTVV.

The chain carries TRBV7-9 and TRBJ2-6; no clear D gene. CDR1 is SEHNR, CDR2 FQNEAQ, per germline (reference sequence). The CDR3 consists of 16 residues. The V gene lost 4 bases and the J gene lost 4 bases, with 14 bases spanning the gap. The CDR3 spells CASSSRNAAGANVLTF. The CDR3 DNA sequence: TGTGCCAGCAGCTCCCGAAATGCGGCCGGGGCCAACGTCCTGACTTTC.

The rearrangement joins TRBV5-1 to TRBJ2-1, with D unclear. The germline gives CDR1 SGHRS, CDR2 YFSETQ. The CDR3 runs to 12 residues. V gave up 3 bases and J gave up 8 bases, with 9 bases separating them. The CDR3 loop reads CASSSQTYEQFF. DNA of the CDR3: TGCGCCAGCAGCTCCCAGACTTATGAGCAGTTCTTC.

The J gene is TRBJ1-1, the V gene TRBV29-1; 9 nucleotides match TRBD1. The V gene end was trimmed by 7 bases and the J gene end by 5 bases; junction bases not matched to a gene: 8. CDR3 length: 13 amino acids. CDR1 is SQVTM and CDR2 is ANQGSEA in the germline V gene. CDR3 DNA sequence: TGCAGCGGGGCGGGACAGGGTGGTACTGAAGCTTTCTTT. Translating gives CSGAGQGGTEAFF. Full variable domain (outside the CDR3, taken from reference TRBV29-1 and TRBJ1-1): SAVISQKPSRDICQRGTSLTIQCQVDSQVTMMFWYRQQPGQSLTLIATANQGSEATYESGFVIDKFPISRPNLTFSTLTVSNMSPEDSSIYLCSGAGQGGTEAFFGQGTRLTVV.

CDR3 residues: CAITAGLSGNTIYF. CDR3 DNA sequence: TGTGCCATCACTGCGGGTCTCTCTGGAAACACCATATATTTT. This chain connects TRBV10-3 to TRBJ1-3; D gene unclear. This CDR3 is built from 14 residues. Trimming took 7 bases from V and 0 from J, leaving 10 bases between them. Germline V gives CDR1 ENHRY, CDR2 SYGVKD.